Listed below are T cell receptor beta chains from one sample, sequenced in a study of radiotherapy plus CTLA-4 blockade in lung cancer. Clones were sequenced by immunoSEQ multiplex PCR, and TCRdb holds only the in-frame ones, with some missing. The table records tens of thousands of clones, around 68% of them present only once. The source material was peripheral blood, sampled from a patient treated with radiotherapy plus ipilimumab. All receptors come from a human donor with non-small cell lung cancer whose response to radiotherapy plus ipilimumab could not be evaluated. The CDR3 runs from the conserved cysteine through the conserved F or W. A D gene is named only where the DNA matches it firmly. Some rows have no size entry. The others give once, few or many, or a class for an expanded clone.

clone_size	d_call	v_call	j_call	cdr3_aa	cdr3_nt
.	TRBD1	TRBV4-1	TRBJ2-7	CASSQNSWTGGSYEQYF	TGCGCCAGCAGCCAAAACTCGTGGACAGGGGGCTCCTACGAGCAGTACTTC
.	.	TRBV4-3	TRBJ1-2	CASSQDRQVYGYTF	TGCGCCAGCAGCCAAGATCGACAGGTCTATGGCTACACCTTC
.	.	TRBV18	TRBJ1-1	CASSPPWGQDAEAFF	TGTGCCAGCTCACCACCCTGGGGGCAGGACGCTGAAGCTTTCTTT
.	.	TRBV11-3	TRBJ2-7	CASSPNWGRSYEQYF	TGTGCCAGCAGCCCAAACTGGGGGCGCTCCTACGAGCAGTACTTC
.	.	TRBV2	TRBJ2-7	CASSWGVDEQYF	TGTGCCAGCAGTTGGGGGGTGGACGAGCAGTACTTC
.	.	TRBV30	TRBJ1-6	CAWRTGGNSPLHF	TGTGCCTGGAGAACCGGGGGAAATTCACCCCTCCACTTT
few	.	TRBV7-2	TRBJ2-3	CASSLAGGRDTQYF	TGTGCCAGCAGCTTAGCGGGGGGGCGAGATACGCAGTATTTT
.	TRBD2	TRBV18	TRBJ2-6	CASSPPSGRAAGANVLTF	TGTGCCAGCTCACCACCGAGCGGGAGGGCAGCTGGGGCCAACGTCCTGACTTTC
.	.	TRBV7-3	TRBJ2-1	CASSPTGGARNGNEQFF	TGTGCCAGCAGCCCCACTGGGGGCGCTAGAAACGGCAATGAGCAGTTCTTC
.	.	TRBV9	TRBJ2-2	CASSVAVAGELFF	TGTGCCAGCAGCGTAGCTGTTGCCGGGGAGCTGTTTTTT
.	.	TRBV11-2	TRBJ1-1	CASNPLGGNTEAFF	TGTGCCAGCAACCCCCTCGGGGGGAACACTGAAGCTTTCTTT
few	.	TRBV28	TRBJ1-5	CASSFYLARGRSPAGNQPQHF	TGTGCCAGCAGTTTCTACCTGGCCAGGGGCCGGTCTCCGGCTGGGAATCAGCCCCAGCATTTT
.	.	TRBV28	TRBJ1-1	CASSFTHWGGGDMNTEAFF	TGTGCCAGCAGTTTTACTCATTGGGGGGGAGGGGATATGAACACTGAAGCTTTCTTT
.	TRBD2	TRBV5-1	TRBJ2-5	CASSVGLVGETQYF	TGCGCCAGCAGCGTGGGACTAGTTGGGGAGACCCAGTACTTC
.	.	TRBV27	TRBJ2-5	CASSLSGVSGIRETQYF	TGTGCCAGCAGTTTATCGGGGGTTAGCGGTATACGAGAGACCCAGTACTTC
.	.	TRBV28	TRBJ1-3	CASTINRLAGNTIYF	TGTGCCAGCACCATTAACAGACTAGCTGGAAACACCATATATTTT
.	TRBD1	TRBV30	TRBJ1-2	CACSLTGVDYGYTF	TGTGCCTGCTCTTTGACAGGGGTCGACTATGGCTACACCTTC
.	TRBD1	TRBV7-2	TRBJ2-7	CASSLGRGNYEQYF	TGTGCCAGCAGCTTAGGCAGGGGGAACTACGAGCAGTACTTC
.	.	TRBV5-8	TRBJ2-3	CASVVRRGSTDTQYF	TGTGCCAGCGTCGTCCGTCGGGGTAGCACAGATACGCAGTATTTT
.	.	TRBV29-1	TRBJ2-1	CSVEVSRSNEQFF	TGCAGCGTTGAGGTTAGCCGCAGCAATGAGCAGTTCTTC
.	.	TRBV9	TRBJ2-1	CASSVVSAYNEQFF	TGTGCCAGCAGCGTAGTGTCAGCCTACAATGAGCAGTTCTTC
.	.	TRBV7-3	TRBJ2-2	CASAGSNTGELFF	TGTGCCAGTGCAGGGTCGAACACCGGGGAGCTGTTTTTT
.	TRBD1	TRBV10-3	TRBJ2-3	CAIGTDTDTQYF	TGTGCCATCGGGACAGACACAGATACGCAGTATTTT
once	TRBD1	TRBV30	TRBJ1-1	CAWSDRDRVGLMSGLNTEAFF	TGTGCCTGGAGTGACCGGGACAGGGTGGGGTTGATGAGTGGGTTGAACACTGAAGCTTTCTTT